What follows describes a single T cell receptor (beta chain). Its antigen remains unidentified. A TCRbeta library incorporating unique molecular identifiers was prepared. MiXCR was run by TCRdb on the PCR reads, yielding one entry per CDR3 protein. The sample includes roughly 50,000 distinct CDR3 sequences, approximately 43% of them seen just once. Trimming removed 4 bases from V and 4 bases from J, with 19 bases in between. This CDR3 is 16 amino acids long. CDR1 is PRHDT, CDR2 FYEKMQ, per germline (reference sequence). This specimen comes from a study of T-cell reconstitution after alpha-beta-depleted transplantation in children. Study-wide results and limits: When one year had passed after transplant, most T-cell counts and diversity came from newly produced T cells. Expanded graft clones, several hundred of them, were reportedly the source of alpha-beta T cells about two months after transplant. Surviving recipient T cells and thymic progenitors produced the high day-60 TCRbeta diversity seen in some patients.

The sequencing used PBMCs, mostly from graft donor cells, collected 360 days after TCRalphabeta/CD19-depleted stem cell transplant. The receptor comes from a male patient aged 10-17 years who had a stem cell transplant for acute lymphoblastic leukemia, so the T cells may come from the graft donor. V and J are TRBV13 and TRBJ2-5; the D gene is possibly TRBD2 (5 bases). CDR3 sequence (DNA): TGTGCCAGCAGCTACATACCCGGACTGGGCAGAGAGACCCAGTACTTC. As protein: CASSYIPGLGRETQYF. Variable domain in full (rest from reference TRBV13 and TRBJ2-5): AAGVIQSPRHLIKEKRETATLKCYPIPRHDTVYWYQQGPGQDPQFLISFYEKMQSDKGSIPDRFSAQQFSDYHSELNMSSLELGDSALYFCASSYIPGLGRETQYFGPGTRLLVL.